These 14 T cell receptor beta chains originate from one sample sequenced in a study of T cell responses to AZD1222 COVID-19 vaccine. Assay used: immunoSEQ multiplex PCR; TCRdb lists only in-frame clones, some missing. Here the sample spans 120,000 or so clones, roughly 90% being singletons. Sample: peripheral blood, taken on day 0 of AZD1222 vaccination. The source is an adult in good health.

This chain connects TRBV5-6 to TRBJ2-1; 8 positions agree with TRBD2. The CDR3 extends over 15 amino acids. The ends lost 4 bases at V and 8 bases at J; junction bases unmatched: 11. Looked up from germline, CDR1 is SGHDT and CDR2 is YYEEEE. The CDR3 loop reads CASSADIGGAYEQFF. The CDR3 DNA reads as TGTGCCAGCAGCGCGGATATCGGGGGGGCCTATGAGCAGTTCTTC.

The V and J genes are TRBV10-3 and TRBJ1-2; D remains ambiguous. V lost 0 bases, J lost 2 bases, and 10 bases lay in between. The CDR3 consists of 15 residues. Germline-derived CDR1 and CDR2 are ENHRY and SYGVKD. The CDR3 region is CAISESLGINYGYTF. DNA of the CDR3: TGTGCCATCAGTGAGTCCCTCGGGATAAACTATGGCTACACCTTC.

The chain links TRBV5-4 to TRBJ2-6; D possibly corresponds to TRBD1 (5 bases). Germline CDR1 SGHNT, CDR2 YYREEE (reference sequence). Trimming stripped 4 bases from V and 0 bases from J, with 8 bases between. This CDR3 region has 15 residues. The CDR3 protein is CASSLRVSGANVLTF. The DNA of the CDR3 is TGTGCCAGCAGCCTCAGGGTCTCTGGGGCCAACGTCCTGACTTTC. The variable domain in full, completed from reference TRBV5-4 and TRBJ2-6, reads ETGVTQSPTHLIKTRGQQVTLRCSSQSGHNTVSWYQQALGQGPQFIFQYYREEENGRGNFPPRFSGLQFPNYSSELNVNALELDDSALYLCASSLRVSGANVLTFGAGSRLTVL.

This clone showed up just a few times. The V and J genes are TRBV2 and TRBJ1-6; unclear D gene. Germline loops: CDR1 SNHLY, CDR2 FYNNEI. Trimming took 7 bases from V and 9 from J, leaving 19 bases between them. The CDR3 sequence is 15 residues long. CDR3 in amino acids: CASILGLPGTSPLHF. CDR3 nucleotides: TGTGCCAGCATCCTGGGCCTCCCCGGCACTTCACCCCTCCACTTT.

With respect to this clone: The same CDR3 arises from other DNA sequences in this sample as well. V is TRBV18 and J is TRBJ1-5; 7 bases agree with TRBD1. Germline V gene lookup returns CDR1 KGHSH and CDR2 LQKENI. Losses at the gene ends were 2 bases for V and 2 bases for J; bases not matched to a gene: 3. The CDR3 is made up of 15 amino acids. The CDR3 region has the DNA TGTGCCAGCTCACCAAGCAGGGGGGGCAATCAGCCCCAGCATTTT. Its protein is CASSPSRGGNQPQHF.

The V call is TRBV19, the J call TRBJ1-1; D call uncertain. The germline CDR1 and CDR2 sequences are LNHDA and SQIVND (reference sequence). V was clipped by 5 bases and J by 9 bases, with 13 bases between them. The CDR3 sequence is 12 residues long. The CDR3 protein is CASSEAGQKAFF. CDR3 in DNA: TGTGCCAGTAGTGAAGCTGGCCAGAAAGCTTTCTTT.

V usage is TRBV18 and J usage is TRBJ1-1; no clear D. The germline gives CDR1 KGHSH, CDR2 LQKENI. Deletions cut 1 base from V and 7 bases from J, with 7 bases between. There are 12 residues in the CDR3. The CDR3, as DNA: TGTGCCAGCTCACCACGGGAACTTGAAGCTTTCTTT. This translates into CASSPRELEAFF. The variable domain in full, completed from reference TRBV18 and TRBJ1-1, reads NAGVMQNPRHLVRRRGQEARLRCSPMKGHSHVYWYRQLPEEGLKFMVYLQKENIIDESGMPKERFSAEFPKEGPSILRIQQVVRGDSAAYFCASSPRELEAFFGQGTRLTVV.

The genes are TRBV2 and TRBJ2-1; 10 positions match TRBD2. The CDR3 length is 14 residues. V lost 6 bases and J lost 8; bases outside the gene matches: 7. Germline V gene sequence: CDR1 SNHLY, CDR2 FYNNEI. Written as DNA, the CDR3 is TGTGCCAGCAGATTAGCGGGGGGAAATTATGAGCAGTTCTTC. Protein: CASRLAGGNYEQFF.

The chain carries TRBV5-1 and TRBJ1-2, with D unclear. The CDR3 extends over 14 amino acids. V lost 0 bases, J lost 6 bases, and 12 bases lay in between. CDR1 and CDR2 from the germline V gene are SGHRS and YFSETQ. For the CDR3, the DNA is TGCGCCAGCAGCTTGGGTACCCCTGGGGATGGCTACACCTTC. Its protein is CASSLGTPGDGYTF.

There are a few counts of this clone. This chain connects TRBV4-2 to TRBJ2-5; 8 bases fit TRBD2. V was pared by 2 bases and J by 4 bases, with 9 bases of the junction left unmatched. This CDR3 comprises 16 residues. Germline V lookup: CDR1 LGHNA, CDR2 YNFKEQ. The CDR3 is CASSQTSGGRGETQYF. CDR3 nucleotides: TGTGCCAGCAGCCAAACTAGCGGAGGCCGGGGAGAGACCCAGTACTTC.

The V gene is TRBV7-9, the J gene TRBJ1-1; D remains ambiguous. V lost 4 bases and J 4 bases, leaving 13 bases between the germline ends. The CDR3 length is 14 residues. CDR1 is SEHNR and CDR2 is FQNEAQ in the germline V gene (reference sequence). The CDR3 loop is CASSWVLSGTEAFF. CDR3 bases: TGTGCCAGCAGCTGGGTCCTCAGCGGCACTGAAGCTTTCTTT.

This rearrangement joins TRBV1 to TRBJ2-1; TRBD2, the D gene given by the table, was not confirmed from the DNA. TRBV1 is labeled a pseudogene. CDR3 length equals 22 residues. CDR3 DNA sequence: TGCACCAGCAGCCAAGATCTTGGTAGCGGGAGGGCCCACTTACAATACTACAATGAGCAGTTCTTC. Its translation: CTSSQDLGSGRAHLQYYNEQFF.

This rearrangement joins TRBV5-1 to TRBJ1-6, with D possibly matching TRBD1 (5 bases). This CDR3 is 15 amino acids long. Germline assignment: CDR1 SGHRS and CDR2 YFSETQ. V dropped 4 bases and J dropped 10 bases, with 18 bases sitting between them. The CDR3 DNA is TGCGCCAGCAGCCGTTGGGACGGGGAACGGTCACCCCTCCACTTT. Translating it yields CASSRWDGERSPLHF.

The chain joins TRBV2 to TRBJ2-1; 9 nucleotides line up with TRBD2. The CDR3 sequence is 16 residues long. The V and J ends lost 5 bases and 6 bases, in that order; junction bases with no gene match: 11. Germline V CDR1 and CDR2: SNHLY, FYNNEI. CDR3 sequence reads: CASSKNRGTSLNEQFF. The CDR3 DNA is TGTGCCAGCAGTAAAAATCGCGGGACTAGCCTCAATGAGCAGTTCTTC.